The 27 T cell receptor beta chains listed next were all sequenced from one sample in a study of blood T cell repertoires in COVID-19. Profiling relied on immunoSEQ multiplex PCR, and the TCRdb table lists in-frame clones only, not all of them. The sample includes hundreds of thousands of clones, nearly 90% of them seen just once. The sample taken for sequencing was peripheral blood. The receptor set was obtained from a woman between 40 and 50 years old with COVID-19, enrolled during active disease.

The chain is built from TRBV4-1 and TRBJ2-7, with no clear D. Germline values: CDR1 MGHRA, CDR2 YSYEKL. Deletions cut 2 bases from V and 3 bases from J, with 11 bases between. The CDR3 loop spans 14 amino acids. The CDR3 protein is CASSQKEVGYEQYF. In DNA, the CDR3 is TGCGCCAGCAGCCAAAAAGAGGTGGGCTACGAGCAGTACTTC.

The chain employs TRBV12-3 or TRBV12-4 and TRBJ1-1; 7 nucleotides align to TRBD1. This CDR3 region has 13 residues. V lost 7 bases, J lost 4 bases, and 6 bases stayed unmatched. In DNA form, the CDR3 reads TGTGCCAGCAAGACAGGGACTGGCACTGAAGCTTTCTTT. This gives the protein CASKTGTGTEAFF.

This clone appeared a few times. This chain joins TRBV6-2 or TRBV6-3 and TRBJ1-1; 9 bases line up with TRBD1. Looked up from germline, CDR1 is MNHEY and CDR2 is SVGEGT. The V segment lost 0 bases and the J segment 5 bases; nucleotides outside the gene matches: 4. This CDR3 spans 15 amino acids. The CDR3 spells CASSYSGTGITEAFF. In DNA, the CDR3 is TGTGCCAGCAGTTACTCAGGGACAGGGATAACTGAAGCTTTCTTT.

The chain recombines TRBV20-1 with TRBJ2-7, with TRBD2 matching 11 bases. The CDR3 spans 12 residues. The V segment lost 3 bases and the J segment 6 bases; nucleotides outside the gene matches: 1. Germline CDR1 is DFQATT and CDR2 is SNEGSKA (reference sequence). The CDR3 loop reads CSASSGRGEQYF. The CDR3 DNA sequence: TGCAGTGCTAGTAGCGGGAGGGGCGAGCAGTACTTC.

This chain joins TRBV7-9 and TRBJ2-1, with 8 nucleotides matching TRBD2. Germline-derived CDR1 and CDR2 are SEHNR and FQNEAQ (reference sequence). Trimming took 2 bases from V and 1 from J; bases not matched to a gene: 7. The CDR3 consists of 17 residues. CDR3 bases: TGTGCCAGCAGCTTATATGGCCGGGGGGGTTCCTACAATGAGCAGTTCTTC. It encodes CASSLYGRGGSYNEQFF.

This chain uses TRBV5-5 with TRBJ2-3; 7 positions agree with TRBD1. Losses at the gene ends were 4 bases for V and 5 bases for J; bases not matched to a gene: 10. CDR3 length: 15 residues. Germline V gene data show CDR1 as SGHKS and CDR2 as YYEKEE (reference sequence). CDR3 region: CASSPDRVGRDTQYF. For the CDR3, the DNA is TGTGCCAGCAGCCCCGACAGGGTCGGCCGAGATACGCAGTATTTT. Using reference TRBV5-5 and TRBJ2-3 for the parts outside the CDR3, the full variable domain is DAGVTQSPTHLIKTRGQQVTLRCSPISGHKSVSWYQQVLGQGPQFIFQYYEKEERGRGNFPDRFSARQFPNYSSELNVNALLLGDSALYLCASSPDRVGRDTQYFGPGTRLTVL.

The rearrangement uses TRBV10-3 and TRBJ2-3; TRBD2 agrees at 11 bases. The CDR3 loop spans 21 amino acids. Trimming took 5 bases from V and 5 from J; bases not matched to a gene: 24. Germline loops: CDR1 ENHRY, CDR2 SYGVKD. The CDR3 loop reads CAISRDAQKALLAGVKDTQYF. CDR3 in DNA: TGTGCCATCAGTCGGGACGCCCAAAAGGCATTACTAGCGGGAGTGAAAGATACGCAGTATTTT.

The rearrangement uses TRBV7-9 and TRBJ1-1; 8 nucleotides align to TRBD1. This CDR3 region has 16 residues. V shed 5 bases, J shed 1 base, and the junction held 9 bases outside the gene matches. Germline assignment: CDR1 SEHNR and CDR2 FQNEAQ (reference sequence). Here the CDR3 reads CASSLPDRDPNTEAFF. The CDR3 DNA reads TGTGCCAGCAGCCTCCCGGACAGGGACCCGAACACTGAAGCTTTCTTT.

The chain couples TRBV5-1 to TRBJ1-3; the D gene is possibly TRBD1 (6 bases). Germline lookup yields CDR1 SGHRS and CDR2 YFSETQ. This CDR3 comprises 15 residues. Trimming cost V 4 bases and J 0 bases, with 11 bases left between them. The CDR3 DNA reads as TGCGCCAGCAGCCTCCAGGGGCCCTCTGGAAACACCATATATTTT. Translated: CASSLQGPSGNTIYF.

V and J are TRBV3-1 (or the pseudogene TRBV3-2) and TRBJ2-2, with D uncertain. The CDR3 contains 14 residues. V gave up 0 bases and J gave up 7 bases, with 9 bases separating them. Germline values: CDR1 LGHDT, CDR2 YNNKEL (reference sequence). This CDR3 reads CASSQDMRIGELFF. The CDR3, as DNA: TGTGCCAGCAGCCAAGATATGAGAATCGGGGAGCTGTTTTTT.

The chain recombines TRBV27 with TRBJ1-5; D perhaps matches TRBD1 (5 bases). The V gene's germline CDR1 is MNHEY and CDR2 SMNVEV (reference sequence). Trimming pared 2 bases from V and 5 bases from J, leaving 7 bases between. The CDR3 has 13 residues. The CDR3 bases are TGTGCCAGCAGTTTAAGGGGTTATCAGCCCCAGCATTTT. Its translation is CASSLRGYQPQHF.

CDR3 DNA sequence: TGCGCCAGCAGCCCTGACAGGTCCCTCTACGAGCAGTACTTC. This encodes CASSPDRSLYEQYF. V usage is TRBV4-1 and J usage is TRBJ2-7; maybe TRBD1 (6 bases). Germline V CDR1 and CDR2: MGHRA, YSYEKL. This CDR3 has 14 residues. Deletions cut 4 bases from V and 3 bases from J, with 13 bases between.

This sequence joins TRBV6-2 or TRBV6-3 and TRBJ1-3; D gene ambiguous. This CDR3 has 17 amino acids. Germline loops: CDR1 MNHEY, CDR2 SVGEGT. Trimming cost V 2 bases and J 5 bases, with 19 bases left between them. The CDR3 sequence is CASSYPTEGLTRNTIYF. The CDR3 nucleotides are TGTGCCAGCAGTTACCCTACAGAAGGACTAACAAGAAACACCATATATTTT.

J is TRBJ1-5 and V is TRBV7-9; 9 nucleotides line up with TRBD1. Trimming at V came to 4 bases and at J to 6 bases, leaving 7 bases not matched to a gene. Germline loops: CDR1 SEHNR, CDR2 FQNEAQ (reference sequence). This CDR3 contains 15 residues. CDR3 amino acids: CASSSQGTGSQPQHF. CDR3 nucleotides: TGTGCCAGCAGCTCCCAAGGGACAGGGAGTCAGCCCCAGCATTTT.

The CDR3 loop reads CATSRDPRGGNIQYF. Written as DNA, the CDR3 is TGTGCCACCAGCAGAGATCCCAGGGGCGGTAACATTCAGTACTTC. This chain links TRBV15 with TRBJ2-4, with a possible D match to TRBD1 (6 bases). Germline assignment: CDR1 LNHNV and CDR2 YYDKDF (reference sequence). This CDR3 region has 15 residues. Trimming removed 0 bases at V and 7 bases at J, with 13 bases between.

The rearrangement joins TRBV30 to TRBJ1-6; D unclear. V was clipped by 4 bases and J by 8 bases, with 15 bases between them. This CDR3 has 14 amino acids. Germline values: CDR1 GTSNPN, CDR2 SVGIG (reference sequence). The chain's CDR3 is CAWKSPGMDSPLHF. The DNA for the CDR3 is TGTGCCTGGAAGTCTCCAGGTATGGATTCACCCCTCCACTTT.

This clone was detected a few times. The J gene is TRBJ2-7, the V gene TRBV5-4; the match to TRBD1 covers 9 bases. Germline lookup yields CDR1 SGHNT and CDR2 YYREEE (reference sequence). The CDR3 sequence is 14 residues long. Unmatched junction bases numbered 8, after V lost 5 bases and J lost 5 bases. CDR3 loop: CASRPGQGSDEQYF. For the CDR3, the DNA is TGTGCCAGCAGACCGGGACAGGGAAGCGACGAGCAGTACTTC.

Written as DNA, the CDR3 is TGTGCCAGCAGCTTTGACGGGATCTATGGCTACACCTTC. Translating gives CASSFDGIYGYTF. This sequence joins TRBV7-9 and TRBJ1-2; no clear D gene. The CDR3 totals 13 residues. Trimming took off 3 bases at V and 4 bases at J, with 9 bases between the two ends. Germline CDR1 and CDR2: SEHNR and FQNEAQ (reference sequence).

This clone is a singleton in its sample. This sequence joins TRBV6-2 or TRBV6-3 and TRBJ1-2; unclear D gene. Deletions cut 3 bases from V and 2 bases from J, with 13 bases between. This CDR3 comprises 15 residues. Germline CDR1 is MNHEY and CDR2 is SVGEGT. The CDR3 spells CASSYWSGGNYGYTF. Written as DNA, the CDR3 is TGTGCCAGCAGTTATTGGTCCGGCGGAAACTATGGCTACACCTTC.

The V and J genes are TRBV7-2 and TRBJ1-2; perhaps TRBD1 as D (6 bases). CDR3 length equals 17 residues. Trimming took off 3 bases at V and 4 bases at J, with 21 bases between the two ends. CDR1 is SGHTA, CDR2 FQGNSA, per germline. The CDR3 is CASSLDSLIPEIYGYTF. CDR3 in DNA: TGTGCCAGCAGCTTGGACAGTCTTATCCCCGAGATCTATGGCTACACCTTC.

This chain joins TRBV2 and TRBJ1-1; 7 nucleotides agree with TRBD1. V was clipped by 6 bases and J by 6 bases; unmatched bases: 7. The CDR3 sequence is 13 residues long. CDR1 SNHLY and CDR2 FYNNEI come from the germline V gene. CDR3 in amino acids: CASSKQGKAEAFF. In DNA form, the CDR3 reads TGTGCCAGCAGCAAACAGGGGAAGGCTGAAGCTTTCTTT.

This rearrangement joins TRBV5-4 to TRBJ2-4, with D unclear. Trimming stripped 1 base from V and 3 bases from J, with 14 bases between. CDR1 is SGHNT and CDR2 is YYREEE in the germline V gene (reference sequence). CDR3 length equals 16 residues. The CDR3: CASSLSPLYGKNIQYF. The CDR3 nucleotides read TGTGCCAGCAGCTTGTCACCACTTTATGGCAAAAACATTCAGTACTTC.

This chain uses TRBV25-1 with TRBJ1-4, with D unresolved. Germline lookup yields CDR1 MGHDK and CDR2 SYGVNS. Trimming shortened V by 8 bases and J by 4 bases, and 23 bases separated the two germline ends. The CDR3 is 17 residues long. The CDR3 nucleotides are TGTGCCAGCGGGGAGGACGGTAACCCATGGGGTAATGAAAAACTGTTTTTT. Residues: CASGEDGNPWGNEKLFF.

The J gene is TRBJ2-3, the V gene TRBV5-4; 11 bases agree with TRBD1. Germline CDR1 is SGHNT and CDR2 is YYREEE (reference sequence). The junction had 10 bases not matched to a gene; V was cut back by 5 bases and J by 2 bases. CDR3 size: 17 residues. CDR3 in amino acids: CASSQGTGGPLTDTQYF. The DNA of the CDR3 is TGTGCCAGCAGTCAGGGGACAGGGGGGCCCCTCACAGATACGCAGTATTTT.

DNA of the CDR3: TGTGCCAGCAGTGACTCTCCTAACAGGGATGGCTACACCTTC. This encodes CASSDSPNRDGYTF. The rearrangement links TRBV6-4 to TRBJ1-2, with D possibly being TRBD1 (6 bases). V dropped 0 bases and J dropped 6 bases, with 11 bases sitting between them. The CDR3 runs to 14 residues. Germline V gene data show CDR1 as MRHNA and CDR2 as SNTAGT.

This chain joins TRBV15 and TRBJ2-7, with TRBD1 matching over 7 bases. The length of the CDR3 is 16 residues. V lost 1 base, J lost 4 bases, and 10 bases stayed unmatched. Germline V lookup: CDR1 LNHNV, CDR2 YYDKDF (reference sequence). The CDR3 nucleotides are TGTGCCACCAGCAGAGGGCGAGGACAGGACGGATACGAGCAGTACTTC. Translating gives CATSRGRGQDGYEQYF.

V and J are TRBV5-4 and TRBJ2-3, with TRBD2 identical over 10 bases. The germline gives CDR1 SGHNT, CDR2 YYREEE (reference sequence). This CDR3 has 15 amino acids. J gave up 4 bases and V 6 bases, and 8 bases lay outside the gene matches. CDR3 in DNA: TGTGCCAGCAACTCGGCTAGCGGGAGTGCAGATACGCAGTATTTT. This translates into CASNSASGSADTQYF.